The present TCR beta chain was sequenced within a study of blood T cell repertoires in COVID-19. Study context: The United States, Italy and Spain were the sources of the acute and convalescent COVID-19 samples. PBMCs, B-cell-depleted T cells, or T cells were the source of the cDNA or gDNA that made up the material.

V lost 1 base to trimming and J lost 8 bases; unmatched junction nucleotides: 4. Germline values: CDR1 LGHDT, CDR2 YNNKEL (reference sequence). This CDR3 comprises 15 residues. Authors' analysis steps: Scientists estimated how many nucleated cells there were by amplifying reference gene primers. The protocol was immunoSEQ multiplex PCR, while the TCRdb copy is restricted to in-frame clones and leaves out a portion. V and J calls plus clone size are reproduced from that table; the DNA served to infer D and trimming. Altogether about 68,000 clones are present, roughly 83% being singletons, with the ten largest covering 8.8%.

The specimen sequenced was peripheral blood. The TCR was taken from a man aged 50 or older with active COVID-19. The chain recombines TRBV3-1 (or the pseudogene TRBV3-2) with TRBJ1-6, with TRBD1 matching 8 bases. The CDR3 reads CASSQAPGGDSPLHF. In DNA, the CDR3 is TGTGCCAGCAGCCAAGCTCCAGGGGGCGATTCACCCCTCCACTTT.